Listed here are 16 T cell receptor beta chains from one sample, sequenced in a study of graft-versus-host responses after intestinal transplantation (dated by TCRdb to the early 2020s). This specimen's time point label, per the study, means: cells obtained before transplantation from donor or recipient. Libraries were prepared through the immunoSEQ multiplex PCR assay. TCRdb limited this immuneACCESS table to in-frame rearrangements with V and J called. A share of clones is missing; checked studies link under half to unresolved V genes, and the rest is unexplained. Within this sample are just over 85,000 clones, with around 92% of them counted one time only. The ten largest clones capture around 0.38% of the sample. These receptors lack a known antigen. This sample comprised unstimulated CD8+ T cells sorted from spleen or lymph node cells, obtained before transplant. The receptors come from a human donor who was the organ donor for an intestinal transplant.

The rearrangement joins TRBV6-5 to TRBJ2-7; D possibly corresponds to TRBD1 (5 bases). The CDR3 sequence is 11 residues long. CDR1 is MNHEY and CDR2 is SVGAGI in the germline V gene. The V and J ends lost 2 bases and 6 bases respectively, with 5 bases between them. The CDR3 DNA reads as TGTGCCAGCAGTTACGGGGCCGAGCAGTACTTC. It yields the protein CASSYGAEQYF.

This sequence joins TRBV6-4 and TRBJ2-7; 10 nucleotides match TRBD1. CDR1 and CDR2 (germline): MRHNA, SNTAGT. The CDR3 has 15 amino acids. The trim removed 4 bases at V and 0 bases at J, leaving 3 bases unmatched. In DNA form, the CDR3 reads TGTGCCAGCAGTGCGGGGACAGGGGTCTCCTACGAGCAGTACTTC. This translates into CASSAGTGVSYEQYF.

The genes are TRBV4-3 and TRBJ2-3, with 9 bases aligning to TRBD2. The CDR3 spans 21 residues. The germline gives CDR1 LGHNA, CDR2 YSLEER. V was pared by 4 bases and J by 0 bases, with 20 bases of the junction left unmatched. The CDR3 sequence: CASSPQDGTSPAHTSTDTQYF. CDR3 in DNA: TGCGCCAGCAGCCCGCAGGACGGGACTAGCCCGGCCCACACCAGCACAGATACGCAGTATTTT.

The chain recombines TRBV7-2 with TRBJ2-2, with 7 bases fitting TRBD1. Trimming cost V 5 bases and J 9 bases; bases outside gene matches: 15. In germline, CDR1 is SGHTA, CDR2 FQGNSA. The length of the CDR3 is 16 residues. The CDR3: CASSLQGYRGVWELFF. The CDR3, as DNA: TGTGCCAGCAGCCTACAAGGGTACAGGGGAGTTTGGGAGCTGTTTTTT.

This clone was recorded only once. V and J are TRBV7-5 and TRBJ1-1. TRBV7-5 is a pseudogene locus. The CDR3 has 15 amino acids. This CDR3 is CVRSFYREGNTEAFF. For the CDR3, the DNA is TGTGTCAGAAGCTTTTACAGGGAGGGGAACACTGAAGCTTTCTTT.

The chain carries TRBV6-5 and TRBJ2-1, with 7 nucleotides matching TRBD2. In germline, CDR1 is MNHEY, CDR2 SVGAGI. The CDR3 totals 12 residues. V was clipped by 8 bases and J by 11 bases; unmatched bases: 9. The CDR3 nucleotides read TGTGCCAGCGGCTTCGGCGGGGGAAAGCAGTTCTTC. Translating gives CASGFGGGKQFF.

The chain has TRBV28 and TRBJ2-7; the D gene is possibly TRBD2 (5 bases). Trimming left V 1 base short and J 0 bases short, with 10 bases between. Germline-derived CDR1 and CDR2 are MDHEN and SYDVKM. The CDR3 is 15 amino acids. The CDR3 coding sequence is TGTGCCAGCAGTTTATTCGGGGAGAGCTCCTACGAGCAGTACTTC. As protein: CASSLFGESSYEQYF. Drawing the rest from reference TRBV28 and TRBJ2-7, the complete variable domain is DVKVTQSSRYLVKRTGEKVFLECVQDMDHENMFWYRQDPGLGLRLIYFSYDVKMKEKGDIPEGYSVSREKKERFSLILESASTNQTSMYLCASSLFGESSYEQYFGPGTRLTVT.

V is TRBV28 and J is TRBJ1-1; TRBD1 aligns across 9 bases. Unmatched junction bases numbered 18, after V lost 11 bases and J lost 5 bases. CDR3 length: 16 residues. Germline-derived CDR1 and CDR2 are MDHEN and SYDVKM. CDR3 sequence: CALQQFRTGAGTEAFF. The CDR3 DNA sequence: TGTGCCCTCCAGCAGTTTAGGACAGGGGCAGGTACTGAAGCTTTCTTT.

The chain uses TRBV5-1 and TRBJ1-1; D gene uncertain. The V end lost 0 bases, the J end lost 0 bases, and 9 bases lay between the germline ends. CDR3 size: 15 residues. Germline-derived CDR1 and CDR2 are SGHRS and YFSETQ. The CDR3 loop is CASSLGPSLNTEAFF. DNA for the CDR3: TGCGCCAGCAGCTTGGGGCCCAGTTTGAACACTGAAGCTTTCTTT.

This clone showed up just once. This chain connects TRBV7-3 to TRBJ2-2; D is possibly TRBD1 (5 bases). Germline CDR1 reads SGHTA; CDR2 reads FQGTGA. The V end was cut by 2 bases, the J end by 7 bases, with 8 bases between. The length of the CDR3 is 13 residues. CDR3 DNA: TGTGCCAGCAGCTTATCAGGGAACGGGGAGCTGTTTTTT. Encoded protein: CASSLSGNGELFF.

The chain carries TRBV28 and TRBJ2-7, with D possibly matching TRBD1 (6 bases). Trimming cost V 3 bases and J 1 base, with 13 bases left between them. The V gene's germline CDR1 is MDHEN and CDR2 SYDVKM. This CDR3 is built from 15 residues. Here the CDR3 DNA reads TGTGCCAGCAGTTTTTTACGAAGGGGGTCCTACGAGCAGTACTTC. Its translation: CASSFLRRGSYEQYF.

CDR3 nucleotide sequence: TGTGCCAGCAGCTTGGGGCAGGGGAACTATGGCTACACCTTC. It encodes CASSLGQGNYGYTF. V gene TRBV5-8 combines with J gene TRBJ1-2; possibly TRBD1 for D (6 bases). This CDR3 contains 14 residues. V lost 0 bases and J lost 2, with 8 bases in between. The germline gives CDR1 SGHTS, CDR2 YDEGEE.

By frequency in the sample, this clone is medium-sized. The V and J genes are TRBV7-9 and TRBJ2-5; 8 bases are a match to TRBD1. This CDR3 comprises 14 residues. Per germline, CDR1 SEHNR and CDR2 FQNEAQ (reference sequence). V lost 5 bases and J lost 0; bases outside the gene matches: 2. CDR3 sequence reads: CASSPTGDQETQYF. For the CDR3, the DNA is TGTGCCAGCAGCCCGACAGGGGACCAAGAGACCCAGTACTTC.

The chain employs TRBV27 and TRBJ2-5, with 7 bases lining up with TRBD2. V lost 0 bases to trimming and J lost 0 bases; unmatched junction nucleotides: 4. CDR3 length equals 16 residues. The germline gives CDR1 MNHEY, CDR2 SMNVEV (reference sequence). In nucleotides, the CDR3 is TGTGCCAGCAGTTTATCTGCGGGGGACTACCAAGAGACCCAGTACTTC. Protein product: CASSLSAGDYQETQYF.

The gene calls are TRBV9 and TRBJ2-5; 13 nucleotides line up with TRBD2. The ends lost 5 bases at V and 4 bases at J; junction bases unmatched: 20. Germline assignment: CDR1 SGDLS and CDR2 YYNGEE. The CDR3 is 20 residues long. The CDR3 sequence: CASSKLAGGPNGQLAETQYF. The CDR3 DNA sequence: TGTGCCAGCAGTAAACTAGCGGGGGGGCCCAACGGACAGCTGGCAGAGACCCAGTACTTC.

The chain combines TRBV4-1 with TRBJ2-3, with 7 bases identical to TRBD2. With V trimmed by 4 bases and J by 7 bases, 2 bases remained unmatched. In germline, CDR1 is MGHRA, CDR2 YSYEKL. This CDR3 is 12 amino acids long. The CDR3 DNA is TGCGCCAGCAGCCCCGGGACTAATACGCAGTATTTT. This encodes CASSPGTNTQYF.